Listed here are 27 T cell receptor beta chains from one sample, sequenced in a study of OX40 agonist ivuxolimab in advanced cancers. TCRdb's table, derived via immunoSEQ multiplex PCR, lists solely in-frame clones and lacks some. The sample holds about 20,000 clones; 84% are singletons and the top ten take 30%. Sequencing was performed on CD4+ or CD8+ T cells sorted from blood, taken in a trial of the OX40 agonist ivuxolimab. These receptors were obtained from an adult with an advanced solid tumor such as melanoma, head and neck, liver or kidney cancer.

The J gene is TRBJ2-7, the V gene TRBV19; maybe TRBD1 (5 bases). This CDR3 region has 14 residues. V was cut by 6 bases and J by 2 bases, with 14 bases left in between. CDR1 is LNHDA and CDR2 is SQIVND in the germline V gene (reference sequence). The CDR3 nucleotides are TGTGCCAGTAGAGGCAGGGTGGTTCCCTACGAGCAGTACTTC. Translating it yields CASRGRVVPYEQYF.

This rearrangement joins TRBV9 to TRBJ1-1; possible D gene TRBD1, 6 bases. Germline V gene sequence: CDR1 SGDLS, CDR2 YYNGEE. The ends were cut back, 4 bases at V and 4 bases at J, with 17 bases in the middle. CDR3 length equals 15 residues. The CDR3 DNA follows: TGTGCCAGCAGCAGTGAAGGGGGTCCTACCACTGAAGCTTTCTTT. Translation: CASSSEGGPTTEAFF. Full variable domain (outside the CDR3, taken from reference TRBV9 and TRBJ1-1): DSGVTQTPKHLITATGQRVTLRCSPRSGDLSVYWYQQSLDQGLQFLIQYYNGEERAKGNILERFSAQQFPDLHSELNLSSLELGDSALYFCASSSEGGPTTEAFFGQGTRLTVV.

This clone was counted once. The V call is TRBV7-3, the J call TRBJ2-2; TRBD2 matches 9 bases. Germline assignment: CDR1 SGHTA and CDR2 FQGTGA. The CDR3 totals 15 residues. J was trimmed by 0 bases and V by 5 bases; bases with no gene match: 1. The CDR3 DNA is TGTGCCAGCAGCCGGACTAGCGCGAACACCGGGGAGCTGTTTTTT. Its translation: CASSRTSANTGELFF.

This chain connects TRBV7-8 to TRBJ1-4; D is ambiguous. Germline V gives CDR1 SGHVS, CDR2 FQNEAQ. Between the trimmed V and J ends, which lost 6 bases and 2 bases, there was a span of 13 bases. CDR3 size: 15 residues. In DNA form, the CDR3 reads TGTGCCAGCAGTCCGCGGGATGTGACTAATGAAAAACTGTTTTTT. Protein sequence: CASSPRDVTNEKLFF.

Written as DNA, the CDR3 is TGTGCCAGCAGCTTACTGGGCTCTAGGATGAACACTGAAGCTTTCTTT. It translates to CASSLLGSRMNTEAFF. J is TRBJ1-1 and V is TRBV7-3; unclear D gene. Germline V gene data show CDR1 as SGHTA and CDR2 as FQGTGA. Between the trimmed V and J ends, which lost 2 bases and 0 bases, there was a span of 13 bases. This CDR3 contains 16 residues.

The chain recombines TRBV19 with TRBJ2-1; possible D gene TRBD2, 5 bases. V gave up 6 bases and J gave up 0 bases, with 12 bases separating them. The CDR3 consists of 15 residues. Germline V CDR1 and CDR2: LNHDA, SQIVND (reference sequence). The CDR3 loop reads CASRSGPSSYNEQFF. For the CDR3, the DNA is TGTGCCAGTAGGAGCGGCCCTAGCTCCTACAATGAGCAGTTCTTC.

V is TRBV11-2 and J is TRBJ1-2; no clear D gene. Trimming cost V 0 bases and J 4 bases, with 9 bases left between them. The CDR3 extends over 14 amino acids. CDR1 is SGHAT and CDR2 is FQNNGV in the germline V gene. The CDR3 protein is CASSLEPRPYGYTF. The DNA for the CDR3 is TGTGCCAGCAGCTTAGAACCTAGACCCTATGGCTACACCTTC.

The chain links TRBV5-1 to TRBJ2-2; D remains ambiguous. Trimming shortened V by 5 bases and J by 6 bases, and 8 bases separated the two germline ends. CDR1 and CDR2 from the germline V gene are SGHRS and YFSETQ. This CDR3 region has 12 residues. The CDR3 is CASRPGAGELFF. The CDR3 DNA sequence: TGCGCCAGCAGGCCAGGCGCCGGGGAGCTGTTTTTT.

J is TRBJ2-4 and V is TRBV19, with 8 bases lining up with TRBD1. With V trimmed by 1 base and J by 8 bases, 10 bases remained unmatched. The germline V gene has CDR1 LNHDA and CDR2 SQIVND (reference sequence). The CDR3 is made up of 16 amino acids. CDR3 nucleotides: TGTGCCAGTAGTATAGGTAGGACAGGGTCAGGGGACATTCAGTACTTC. Protein: CASSIGRTGSGDIQYF.

The chain links TRBV6-1 to TRBJ1-2; TRBD1 matches at 7 bases. The trim removed 2 bases at V and 4 bases at J, leaving 7 bases unmatched. Germline CDR1 and CDR2: MNHNS and SASEGT. This CDR3 has 15 residues. This chain's CDR3 is CASSEPSGTVYGYTF. DNA for the CDR3: TGTGCCAGCAGTGAACCTTCCGGGACAGTCTATGGCTACACCTTC.

The chain carries TRBV2 and TRBJ1-2, with TRBD1 matching over 9 bases. The germline V gene has CDR1 SNHLY and CDR2 FYNNEI. The CDR3 runs to 12 residues. V was clipped by 5 bases and J by 11 bases; unmatched bases: 6. CDR3 protein: CASSWDRATYTF. CDR3 nucleotides: TGTGCCAGCAGTTGGGACAGGGCTACATACACCTTC.

The DNA of the CDR3 is TGTGCCAGCAAAGGGACGGTGAACACTGAAGCTTTCTTT. This gives the protein CASKGTVNTEAFF. The V and J genes are TRBV6-1 and TRBJ1-1, with D maybe TRBD1 (5 bases). CDR1 and CDR2 (germline): MNHNS, SASEGT. This CDR3 contains 13 residues. The V and J ends lost 7 bases and 0 bases respectively, with 9 bases between them.

The V call is TRBV4-1, the J call TRBJ2-6; D unresolved. Per the germline V gene, CDR1 is MGHRA and CDR2 is YSYEKL. The CDR3 consists of 14 residues. V dropped 2 bases and J dropped 0 bases, with 2 bases sitting between them. As DNA, the CDR3 is TGCGCCAGCAGCCAACTCTCTGGGGCCAACGTCCTGACTTTC. Protein product: CASSQLSGANVLTF.

The gene calls are TRBV5-5 and TRBJ1-1; 7 bases map to TRBD1. The germline V gene encodes CDR1 SGHKS and CDR2 YYEKEE (reference sequence). The trim removed 2 bases at V and 10 bases at J, leaving 8 bases unmatched. The CDR3 totals 13 residues. The CDR3 nucleotides are TGTGCCAGCAGCTTACCGACAGGGTCTGTAGCTTTCTTT. This sequence encodes CASSLPTGSVAFF. The full variable domain, in which reference TRBV5-5 and TRBJ1-1 provide the parts outside the CDR3, is DAGVTQSPTHLIKTRGQQVTLRCSPISGHKSVSWYQQVLGQGPQFIFQYYEKEERGRGNFPDRFSARQFPNYSSELNVNALLLGDSALYLCASSLPTGSVAFFGQGTRLTVV.

The CDR3, as DNA: TGTGCCTGGAGCAGCGGCGGTAGTGAGCAGTTCTTC. It specifies CAWSSGGSEQFF. The rearrangement links TRBV30 to TRBJ2-1, with D possibly TRBD2 on 5 matching bases. The V and J ends lost 3 bases and 9 bases respectively, with 12 bases between them. CDR3 length equals 12 residues. Per the germline V gene, CDR1 is GTSNPN and CDR2 is SVGIG (reference sequence).

The rearrangement links TRBV25-1 to TRBJ2-6, with a tentative D call TRBD1 (5 bases). Germline loops: CDR1 MGHDK, CDR2 SYGVNS. The CDR3 loop spans 18 amino acids. V was pared by 5 bases and J by 5 bases, with 22 bases between. DNA for the CDR3: TGTGCCAGCAGTTGCGCGAAGAACTGGACAAGTCGGGCCAACGTCCTGACTTTC. This translates into CASSCAKNWTSRANVLTF. The full variable domain, with the rest looked up from reference TRBV25-1 and TRBJ2-6, is EADIYQTPRYLVIGTGKKITLECSQTMGHDKMYWYQQDPGMELHLIHYSYGVNSTEKGDLSSESTVSRIRTEHFPLTLESARPSHTSQYLCASSCAKNWTSRANVLTFGAGSRLTVL.

Only one count was recorded for this clone. This rearrangement joins TRBV4-1 to TRBJ2-2; perhaps TRBD1 as D (5 bases). The CDR3 extends over 18 amino acids. Germline lookup yields CDR1 MGHRA and CDR2 YSYEKL. V lost 0 bases and J 3 bases, leaving 17 bases between the germline ends. CDR3 sequence reads: CASSQEGPLIRDTGELFF. The CDR3 DNA reads TGCGCCAGCAGCCAAGAGGGGCCCTTAATCAGGGACACCGGGGAGCTGTTTTTT.

The chain couples TRBV19 to TRBJ1-5, with D possibly being TRBD1 (5 bases). Trimming stripped 3 bases from V and 1 base from J, with 13 bases between. The CDR3 is made up of 16 amino acids. The V gene's germline CDR1 is LNHDA and CDR2 SQIVND (reference sequence). This CDR3 reads CASSIGGSGSNQPQHF. The CDR3 nucleotides read TGTGCCAGTAGTATCGGGGGGTCGGGGAGCAATCAGCCCCAGCATTTT.

The V and J genes are TRBV7-8 and TRBJ2-1; 11 bases align to TRBD2. CDR1 and CDR2 (germline): SGHVS, FQNEAQ. The CDR3 loop spans 15 amino acids. J was trimmed by 4 bases and V by 5 bases; bases with no gene match: 4. CDR3 DNA sequence: TGTGCCAGCAGCGGACTAGCGGGCCAGTACAATGAGCAGTTCTTC. Its translation is CASSGLAGQYNEQFF. Based on the CDR3 plus reference TRBV7-8 and TRBJ2-1, the full variable domain is GAGVSQSPRYKVAKRGQDVALRCDPISGHVSLFWYQQALGQGPEFLTYFQNEAQLDKSGLPSDRFFAERPEGSVSTLKIQRTQQEDSAVYLCASSGLAGQYNEQFFGPGTRLTVL.

The V and J genes are TRBV6-5 and TRBJ2-2; 8 nucleotides align to TRBD2. Germline V gene data show CDR1 as MNHEY and CDR2 as SVGAGI. This CDR3 has 13 amino acids. V shed 11 bases and J 7 bases; nucleotides not matched to a gene: 9. The CDR3 reads CAVGGGRSGELFF. The CDR3 DNA sequence: TGTGCCGTCGGGGGGGGGCGGAGCGGGGAGCTGTTTTTT.

The chain is built from TRBV11-2 and TRBJ1-1, with a weak D call TRBD1 (5 bases). Trimming took 0 bases from V and 4 from J, leaving 12 bases between them. This CDR3 is 15 amino acids long. The germline V gene encodes CDR1 SGHAT and CDR2 FQNNGV. CDR3 bases: TGTGCCAGCAGCTTAGATATTCAGGGACCCACTGAAGCTTTCTTT. Its translation is CASSLDIQGPTEAFF.

This sequence joins TRBV5-1 and TRBJ1-3; D ambiguous. The CDR3 consists of 16 residues. Trimming shortened V by 1 base and J by 0 bases, and 11 bases separated the two germline ends. Germline-derived CDR1 and CDR2 are SGHRS and YFSETQ. As DNA, the CDR3 is TGCGCCAGCAGCTTGACACAGACTTTCTCTGGAAACACCATATATTTT. It specifies CASSLTQTFSGNTIYF.

The chain links TRBV15 to TRBJ2-1; 13 positions match TRBD2. The ends lost 3 bases at V and 5 bases at J; junction bases unmatched: 7. The CDR3 sequence is 17 residues long. CDR1 is LNHNV, CDR2 YYDKDF, per germline (reference sequence). In DNA form, the CDR3 reads TGTGCCACCAGCAGTTGGACCGGGACTAGCGGGAACAATGAGCAGTTCTTC. Protein sequence: CATSSWTGTSGNNEQFF.

This sequence joins TRBV27 and TRBJ2-7; 7 positions agree with TRBD2. Losses at the gene ends were 4 bases for V and 2 bases for J; bases not matched to a gene: 8. There are 15 residues in the CDR3. Germline values: CDR1 MNHEY, CDR2 SMNVEV (reference sequence). DNA for the CDR3: TGTGCCAGCAGTTGGGAAGCGGGATCTACCTACGAGCAGTACTTC. Translation gives CASSWEAGSTYEQYF.

V usage is TRBV7-3 and J usage is TRBJ1-5; the match to TRBD1 covers 7 bases. This CDR3 has 13 amino acids. The V gene's germline CDR1 is SGHTA and CDR2 FQGTGA. V gave up 3 bases and J gave up 10 bases; unmatched junction bases: 6. The CDR3 region is CASSLTRTGPQHF. The CDR3 bases are TGTGCCAGCAGCTTGACGCGGACAGGTCCCCAGCATTTT.

The chain carries TRBV7-8 and TRBJ2-1, with TRBD1 matching over 9 bases. The length of the CDR3 is 17 residues. Losses at the gene ends were 4 bases for V and 9 bases for J; bases not matched to a gene: 16. Germline CDR1 and CDR2: SGHVS and FQNEAQ. In DNA, the CDR3 is TGTGCCAGCAGCTCCTGGGGACAGGGCTTTGGTAGTGGTGAGCAGTTCTTC. Translated: CASSSWGQGFGSGEQFF.

This rearrangement joins TRBV4-1 to TRBJ1-2; 7 bases align to TRBD1. The CDR3 contains 14 residues. CDR1 is MGHRA and CDR2 is YSYEKL in the germline V gene. V shed 4 bases and J 3 bases; nucleotides not matched to a gene: 5. The CDR3 region has the DNA TGCGCCAGCAGCCCCGACAGGGACGACTATGGCTACACCTTC. Its translation: CASSPDRDDYGYTF.